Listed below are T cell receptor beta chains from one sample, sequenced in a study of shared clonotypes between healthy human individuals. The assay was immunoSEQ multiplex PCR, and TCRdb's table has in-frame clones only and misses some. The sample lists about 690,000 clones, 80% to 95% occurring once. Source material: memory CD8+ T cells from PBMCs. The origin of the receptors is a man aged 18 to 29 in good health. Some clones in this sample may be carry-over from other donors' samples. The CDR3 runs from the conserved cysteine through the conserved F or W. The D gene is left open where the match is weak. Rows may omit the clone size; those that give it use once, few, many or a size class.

TGTGCCAGCAGTTCCCAGCCCCAATGGAATGAGCAGTTCTTC CASSSQPQWNEQFF TRBV2 14 . TRBJ2-1 .
TGTGCCAGCAGCGCTTCTTCCGGGAGCGCGGAGACCCAGTACTTC CASSASSGSAETQYF TRBV9 15 . TRBJ2-5 .
TGCAGCGTGGTGGACCCGGATGAAAAACTGTTTTTT CSVVDPDEKLFF TRBV29-1 12 . TRBJ1-4 .
TGTGCCAGTACCCTTCTAATGAACACTGAAGCTTTCTTT CASTLLMNTEAFF TRBV19 13 . TRBJ1-1 few
TGTGCTAGTGGTTTGTTGGAGACAAAAGTCTATGGCTACACCTTC CASGLLETKVYGYTF TRBV12-5 15 . TRBJ1-2 once
TGCGCCAGCAGCCAAGATGCGCGGCAGGGGGCCGGAGATACGCAGTATTTT CASSQDARQGAGDTQYF TRBV4-3 17 TRBD1 TRBJ2-3 .
TGTGCCAGCAGCGTAGCTCGGTTGGGGGGCGAGAACACTGAAGCTTTCTTT CASSVARLGGENTEAFF TRBV9 17 . TRBJ1-1 .
TGTGCCACAAGGGGGGCAATCAGGGGCACTGAAGCTTTCTTT CATRGAIRGTEAFF TRBV10-3 14 . TRBJ1-1 .
TGTGCCAGCAGCACCAGTTTAGCGGGAGATACCGGGGAGCTGTTTTTT CASSTSLAGDTGELFF TRBV7-7 16 TRBD2 TRBJ2-2 .
TGCAGCGTTCCACAGGGGGACGGAAAACTGTTTTTT CSVPQGDGKLFF TRBV29-1 12 TRBD1 TRBJ1-4 .
TGTGCCAGCAGTGAAATCAGGGGGACTGAAGCTTTCTTT CASSEIRGTEAFF TRBV6-4 13 TRBD1 TRBJ1-1 .
TGTGCCAGTGGCCCGACTCGACAGAGGGAGGACACTGAAGCTTTCTTT CASGPTRQREDTEAFF TRBV19 16 . TRBJ1-1 few
TGTGCCACCAGCAGAGCGCGGGGGGCGGGTTCCGAGCAGTACTTC CATSRARGAGSEQYF TRBV15 15 TRBD2 TRBJ2-7 .
TGTGCCAGCAGTGTGGGGTTTTATTTCAATCAGCCCCAGCATTTT CASSVGFYFNQPQHF TRBV2 15 . TRBJ1-5 .
TGTGCCAGTAGCAACTCCCGGGACAGAGCTCTCTATGGCTACACCTTC CASSNSRDRALYGYTF TRBV19 16 TRBD1 TRBJ1-2 .
TGTGCCAGCTTCGGGAGGACAAACACAGATACGCAGTATTTT CASFGRTNTDTQYF TRBV27 14 TRBD2 TRBJ2-3 .